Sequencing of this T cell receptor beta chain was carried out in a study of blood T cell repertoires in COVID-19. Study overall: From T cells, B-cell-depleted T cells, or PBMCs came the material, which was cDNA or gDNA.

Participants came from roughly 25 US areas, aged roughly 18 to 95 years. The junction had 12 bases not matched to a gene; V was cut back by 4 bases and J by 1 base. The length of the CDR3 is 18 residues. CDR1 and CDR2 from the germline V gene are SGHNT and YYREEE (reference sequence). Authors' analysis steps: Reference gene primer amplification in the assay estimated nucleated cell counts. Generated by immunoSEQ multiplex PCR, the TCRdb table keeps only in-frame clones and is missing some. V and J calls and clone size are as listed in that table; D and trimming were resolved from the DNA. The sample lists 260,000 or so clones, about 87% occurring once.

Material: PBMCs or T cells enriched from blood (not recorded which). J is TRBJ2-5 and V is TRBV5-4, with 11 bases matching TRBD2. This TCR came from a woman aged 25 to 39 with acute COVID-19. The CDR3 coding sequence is TGTGCCAGCAGCCATGCCCTCTCTAGCGGGGGGAGCCAAGAGACCCAGTACTTC. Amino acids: CASSHALSSGGSQETQYF.